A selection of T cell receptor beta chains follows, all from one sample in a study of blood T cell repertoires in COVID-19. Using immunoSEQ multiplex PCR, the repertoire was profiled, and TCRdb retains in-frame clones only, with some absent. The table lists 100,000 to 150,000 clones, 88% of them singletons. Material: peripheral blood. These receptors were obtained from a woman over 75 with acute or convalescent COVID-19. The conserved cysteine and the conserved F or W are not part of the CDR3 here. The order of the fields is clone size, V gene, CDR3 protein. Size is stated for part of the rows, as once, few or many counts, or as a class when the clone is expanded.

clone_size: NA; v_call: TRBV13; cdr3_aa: ASSFRDRGTEAF
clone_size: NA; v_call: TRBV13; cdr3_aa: ASSLLEWGLPNTEAF
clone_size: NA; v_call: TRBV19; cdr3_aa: ASNRDRGRDEAF
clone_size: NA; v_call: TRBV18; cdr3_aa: ASSPGQPDNSPLH
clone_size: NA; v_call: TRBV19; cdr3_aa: ASNKGLAGAAGEQF
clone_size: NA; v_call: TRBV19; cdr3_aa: ASSGGTSYGYT
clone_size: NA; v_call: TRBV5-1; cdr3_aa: ASSLGGGRRAF
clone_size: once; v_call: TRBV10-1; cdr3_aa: ASSESLGVAEAF
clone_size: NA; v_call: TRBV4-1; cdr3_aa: ASSQEWTGAYQPQH
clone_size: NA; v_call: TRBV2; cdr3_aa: ASRGAGNTIY
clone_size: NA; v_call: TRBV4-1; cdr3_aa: ASSQETGGGSTDTQY
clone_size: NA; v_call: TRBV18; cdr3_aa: ASSPRGGDTEAF
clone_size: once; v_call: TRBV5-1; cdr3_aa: ASSLVTGGLQETQY
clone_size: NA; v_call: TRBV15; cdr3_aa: ATSRGSGEKLF
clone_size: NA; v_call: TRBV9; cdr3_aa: ASSVGDRVADTQY
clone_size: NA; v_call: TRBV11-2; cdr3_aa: ASSLDGDHTDTQY
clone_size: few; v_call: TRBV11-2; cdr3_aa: ASSLRQGDYGYT
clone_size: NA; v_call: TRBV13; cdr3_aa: ASSLVGGTDTQY
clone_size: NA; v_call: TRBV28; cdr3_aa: ASRPGQGGHGYT
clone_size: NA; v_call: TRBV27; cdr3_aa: ASSPEVRRAYGYT
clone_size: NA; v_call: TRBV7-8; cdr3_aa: ASSADLDWDTEAF
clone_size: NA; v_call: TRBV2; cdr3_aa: ASSRQGNIQY
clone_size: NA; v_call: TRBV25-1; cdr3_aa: ASSPGLADNEQF
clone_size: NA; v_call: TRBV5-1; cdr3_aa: ASSLGSSVLTEQY
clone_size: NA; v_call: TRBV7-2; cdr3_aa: ASSLGPGQVYGYT
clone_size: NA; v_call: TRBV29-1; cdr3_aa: SVAGTGDYGYT
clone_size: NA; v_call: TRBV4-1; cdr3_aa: ASSQVLPGLAYNEQF
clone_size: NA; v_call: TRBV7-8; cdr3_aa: ASSLEGSYRNEQF
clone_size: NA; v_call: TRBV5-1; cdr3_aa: ASSLSDRERDTQY
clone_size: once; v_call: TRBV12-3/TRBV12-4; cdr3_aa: ASRAYTGELF
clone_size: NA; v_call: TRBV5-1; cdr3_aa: ASSLGDSLETQY
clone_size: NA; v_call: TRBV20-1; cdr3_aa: SARPGAEAF
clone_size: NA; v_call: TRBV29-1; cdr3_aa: SVVGGAGGYT
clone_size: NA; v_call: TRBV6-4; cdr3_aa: ASQGDSGNTIY
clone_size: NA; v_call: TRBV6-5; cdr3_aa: ASTREYYNEQF
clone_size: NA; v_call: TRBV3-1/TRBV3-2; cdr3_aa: ASSQGSSGAHEQF
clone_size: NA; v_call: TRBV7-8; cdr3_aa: ASSLAPGRTEAF
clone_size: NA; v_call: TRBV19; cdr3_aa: ASSSAGGTHNQPQH
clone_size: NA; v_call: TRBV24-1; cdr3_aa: ATSDSQGAGNEQY
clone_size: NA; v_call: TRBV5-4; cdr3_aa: ASSLRGYEQY
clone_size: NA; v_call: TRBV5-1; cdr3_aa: ASSLEGARTGELF
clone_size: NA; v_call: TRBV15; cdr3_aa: ATSRVLARSSYNSPLH
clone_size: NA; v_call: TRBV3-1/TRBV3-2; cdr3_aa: ASSAVGAYEQY
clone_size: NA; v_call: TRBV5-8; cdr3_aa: ASSRPGTGGNEQF
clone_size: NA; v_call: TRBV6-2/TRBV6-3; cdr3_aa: ASSRDSLPGKLF
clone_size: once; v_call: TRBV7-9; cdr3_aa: ASSLGSGRGTDTQY
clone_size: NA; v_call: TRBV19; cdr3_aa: ASSVRGWDNEKLF
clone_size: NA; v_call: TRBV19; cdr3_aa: ASNHRGLSQPQH
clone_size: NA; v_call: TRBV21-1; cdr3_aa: ASSKAPRLYQPQH
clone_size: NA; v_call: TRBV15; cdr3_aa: ATSRDGGRLIGGQY
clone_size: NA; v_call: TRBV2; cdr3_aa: ASRRDINREKLF
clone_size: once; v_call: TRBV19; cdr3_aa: ASTYSLGQPQH
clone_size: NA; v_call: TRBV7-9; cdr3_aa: ASSLRASGLYNEQF
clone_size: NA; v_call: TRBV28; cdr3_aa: ASSFAGREYSGNTIY